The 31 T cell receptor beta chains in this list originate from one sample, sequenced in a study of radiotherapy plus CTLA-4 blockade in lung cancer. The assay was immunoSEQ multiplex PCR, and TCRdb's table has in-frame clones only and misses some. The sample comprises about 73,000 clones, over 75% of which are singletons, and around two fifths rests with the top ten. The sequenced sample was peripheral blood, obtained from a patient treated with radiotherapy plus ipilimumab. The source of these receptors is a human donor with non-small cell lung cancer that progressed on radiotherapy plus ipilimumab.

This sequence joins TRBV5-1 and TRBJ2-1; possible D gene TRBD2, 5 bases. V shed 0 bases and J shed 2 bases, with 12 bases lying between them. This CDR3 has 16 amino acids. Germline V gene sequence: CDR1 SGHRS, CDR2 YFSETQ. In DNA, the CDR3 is TGCGCCAGCAGCTTGGAATCCGGGATCGCCTACAATGAGCAGTTCTTC. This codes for CASSLESGIAYNEQFF.

DNA of the CDR3: TGTGCCACTGGACAGTCTGCCTACGAGCAGTACTTC. As protein: CATGQSAYEQYF. J is TRBJ2-7 and V is TRBV19; TRBD1 might be the D (6 bases). The CDR3 runs to 12 residues. Germline lookup yields CDR1 LNHDA and CDR2 SQIVND (reference sequence). The V and J ends lost 10 bases and 2 bases respectively, with 12 bases between them.

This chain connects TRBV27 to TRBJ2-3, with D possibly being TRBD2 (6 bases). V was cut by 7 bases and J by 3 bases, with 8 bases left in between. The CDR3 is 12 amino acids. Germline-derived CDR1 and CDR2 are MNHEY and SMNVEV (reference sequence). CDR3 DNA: TGTGCCAGCAAGGGACTGACAGATACGCAGTATTTT. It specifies CASKGLTDTQYF.

Here the CDR3 DNA reads TGTGCCAGCAGCGTAGTGAGAGCGGGAGATAAGTTCTTC. This gives the protein CASSVVRAGDKFF. This chain uses TRBV9 with TRBJ2-1; the match to TRBD2 covers 8 bases. The CDR3 has 13 amino acids. The germline CDR1 and CDR2 sequences are SGDLS and YYNGEE. V gave up 0 bases and J gave up 14 bases; unmatched junction bases: 7.

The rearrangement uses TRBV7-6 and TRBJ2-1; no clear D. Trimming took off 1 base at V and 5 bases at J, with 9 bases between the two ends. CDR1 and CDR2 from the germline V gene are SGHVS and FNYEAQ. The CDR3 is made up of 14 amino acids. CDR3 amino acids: CASSLDMGNNEQFF. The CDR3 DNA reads TGTGCCAGCAGCTTAGATATGGGAAACAATGAGCAGTTCTTC.

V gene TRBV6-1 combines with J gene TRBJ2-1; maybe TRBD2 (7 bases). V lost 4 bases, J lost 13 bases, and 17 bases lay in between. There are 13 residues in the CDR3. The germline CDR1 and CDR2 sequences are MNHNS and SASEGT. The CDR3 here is CASSAQGGGKQFF. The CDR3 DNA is TGTGCCAGCAGTGCGCAAGGGGGGGGGAAACAGTTCTTC.

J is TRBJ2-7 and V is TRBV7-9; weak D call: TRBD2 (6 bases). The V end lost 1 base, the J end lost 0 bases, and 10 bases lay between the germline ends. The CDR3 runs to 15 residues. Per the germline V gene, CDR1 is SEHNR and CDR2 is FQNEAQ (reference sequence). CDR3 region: CASSLEAGSSYEQYF. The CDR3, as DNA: TGTGCCAGCAGCTTAGAGGCGGGATCCTCCTACGAGCAGTACTTC.

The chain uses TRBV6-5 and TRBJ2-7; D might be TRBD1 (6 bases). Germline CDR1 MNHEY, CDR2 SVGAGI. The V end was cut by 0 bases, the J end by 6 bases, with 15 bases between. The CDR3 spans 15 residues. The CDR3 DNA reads TGTGCCAGCAGTTACTCGGCAGGGGTTTCGAGCGAGCAGTACTTC. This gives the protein CASSYSAGVSSEQYF.

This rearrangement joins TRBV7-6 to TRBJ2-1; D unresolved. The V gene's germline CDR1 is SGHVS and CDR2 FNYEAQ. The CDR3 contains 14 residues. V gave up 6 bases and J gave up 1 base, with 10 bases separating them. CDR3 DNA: TGTGCCAGCAGTCGTGCTGGGTCCTACAATGAGCAGTTCTTC. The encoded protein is CASSRAGSYNEQFF.

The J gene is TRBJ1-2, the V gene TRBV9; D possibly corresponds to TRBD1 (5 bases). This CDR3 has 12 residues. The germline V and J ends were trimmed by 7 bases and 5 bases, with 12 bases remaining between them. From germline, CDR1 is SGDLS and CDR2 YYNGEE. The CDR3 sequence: CASRDGEYGYTF. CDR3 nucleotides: TGTGCCAGCCGGGACGGCGAGTATGGCTACACCTTC.

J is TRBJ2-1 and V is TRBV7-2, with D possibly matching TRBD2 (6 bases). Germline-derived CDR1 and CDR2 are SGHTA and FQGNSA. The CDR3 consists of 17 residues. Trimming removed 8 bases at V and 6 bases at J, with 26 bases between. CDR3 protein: CASHLFADYPVSNEQFF. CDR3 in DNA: TGTGCCAGCCACTTATTCGCGGACTACCCGGTCAGCAATGAGCAGTTCTTC. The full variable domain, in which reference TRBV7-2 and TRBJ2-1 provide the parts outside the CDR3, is GAGVSQSPSNKVTEKGKDVELRCDPISGHTALYWYRQSLGQGLEFLIYFQGNSAPDKSGLPSDRFSAERTGGSVSTLTIQRTQQEDSAVYLCASHLFADYPVSNEQFFGPGTRLTVL.

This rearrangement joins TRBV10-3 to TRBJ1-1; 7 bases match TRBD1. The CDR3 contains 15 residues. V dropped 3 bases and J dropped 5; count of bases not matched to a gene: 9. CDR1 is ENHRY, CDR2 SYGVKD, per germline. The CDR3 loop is CAISDNRGPWTEAFF. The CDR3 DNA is TGTGCCATCAGTGATAATAGGGGGCCCTGGACTGAAGCTTTCTTT.

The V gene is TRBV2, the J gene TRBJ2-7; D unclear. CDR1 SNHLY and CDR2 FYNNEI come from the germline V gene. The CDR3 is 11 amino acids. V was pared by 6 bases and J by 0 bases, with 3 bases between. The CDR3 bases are TGTGCCAGCAGGCTCTCCTACGAGCAGTACGTC. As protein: CASRLSYEQYV.

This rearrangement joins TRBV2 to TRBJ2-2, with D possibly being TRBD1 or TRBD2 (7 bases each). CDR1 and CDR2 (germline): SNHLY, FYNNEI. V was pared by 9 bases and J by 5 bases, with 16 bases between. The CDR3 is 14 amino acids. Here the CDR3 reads CARDRQGGTGELFF. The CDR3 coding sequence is TGTGCCAGGGACCGACAGGGAGGGACCGGGGAGCTGTTTTTT. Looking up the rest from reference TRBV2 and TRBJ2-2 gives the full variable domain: EPEVTQTPSHQVTQMGQEVILRCVPISNHLYFYWYRQILGQKVEFLVSFYNNEISEKSEIFDDQFSVERPDGSNFTLKIRSTKLEDSAMYFCARDRQGGTGELFFGEGSRLTVL.

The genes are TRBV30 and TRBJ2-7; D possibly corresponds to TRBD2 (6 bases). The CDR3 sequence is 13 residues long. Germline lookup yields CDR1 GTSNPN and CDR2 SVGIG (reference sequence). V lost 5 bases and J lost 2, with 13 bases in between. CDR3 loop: CAWSTSGAYEQYF. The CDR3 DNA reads TGTGCCTGGTCGACTTCGGGGGCCTACGAGCAGTACTTC.

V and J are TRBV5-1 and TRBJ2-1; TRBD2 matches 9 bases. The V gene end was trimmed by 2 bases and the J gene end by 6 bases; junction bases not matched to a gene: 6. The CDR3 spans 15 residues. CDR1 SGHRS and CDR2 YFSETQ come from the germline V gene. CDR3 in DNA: TGCGCCAGCAGCTTACTAGCGGGTGCCCTCAATGAGCAGTTCTTC. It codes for CASSLLAGALNEQFF.

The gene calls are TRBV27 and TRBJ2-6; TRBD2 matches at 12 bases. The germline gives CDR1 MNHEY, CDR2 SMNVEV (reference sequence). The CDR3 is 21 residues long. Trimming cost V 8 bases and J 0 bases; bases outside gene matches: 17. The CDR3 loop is CASPYGATGLAGCSGANVLTF. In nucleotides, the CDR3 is TGTGCCAGCCCCTATGGGGCCACGGGACTAGCGGGTTGCTCTGGGGCCAACGTCCTGACTTTC.

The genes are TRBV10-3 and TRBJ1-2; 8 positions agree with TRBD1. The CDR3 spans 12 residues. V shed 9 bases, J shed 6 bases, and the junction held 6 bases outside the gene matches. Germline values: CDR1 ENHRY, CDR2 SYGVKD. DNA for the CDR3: TGTGCCATACAGGACAGGGTTAATGGCTACACCTTC. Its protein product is CAIQDRVNGYTF.

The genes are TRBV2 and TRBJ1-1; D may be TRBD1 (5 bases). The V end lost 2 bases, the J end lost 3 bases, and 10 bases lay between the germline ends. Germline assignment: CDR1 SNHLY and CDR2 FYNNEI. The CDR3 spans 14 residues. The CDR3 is CASSEQGRDTEAFF. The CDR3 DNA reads TGTGCCAGCAGTGAACAGGGCAGGGACACTGAAGCTTTCTTT.

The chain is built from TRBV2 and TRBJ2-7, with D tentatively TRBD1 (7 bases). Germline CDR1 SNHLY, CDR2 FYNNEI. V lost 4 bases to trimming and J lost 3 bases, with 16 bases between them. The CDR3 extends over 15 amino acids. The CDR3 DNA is TGTGCCAGCAGTGCACGGGGGCAGGGGGTCTACGAGCAGTACTTC. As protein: CASSARGQGVYEQYF. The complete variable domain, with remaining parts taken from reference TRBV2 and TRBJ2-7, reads EPEVTQTPSHQVTQMGQEVILRCVPISNHLYFYWYRQILGQKVEFLVSFYNNEISEKSEIFDDQFSVERPDGSNFTLKIRSTKLEDSAMYFCASSARGQGVYEQYFGPGTRLTVT.

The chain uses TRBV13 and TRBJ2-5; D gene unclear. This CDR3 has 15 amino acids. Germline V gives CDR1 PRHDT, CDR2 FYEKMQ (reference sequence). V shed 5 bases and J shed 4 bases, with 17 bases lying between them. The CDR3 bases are TGTGCCAGCAGCCGTAACGATCCTTCGGGAGAGACCCAGTACTTC. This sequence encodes CASSRNDPSGETQYF.

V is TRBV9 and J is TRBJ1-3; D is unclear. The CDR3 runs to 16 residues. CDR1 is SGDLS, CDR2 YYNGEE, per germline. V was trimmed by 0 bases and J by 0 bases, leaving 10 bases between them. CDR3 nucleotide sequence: TGTGCCAGCAGCGTAGAACTCAGAGGCTCTGGAAACACCATATATTTT. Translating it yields CASSVELRGSGNTIYF.

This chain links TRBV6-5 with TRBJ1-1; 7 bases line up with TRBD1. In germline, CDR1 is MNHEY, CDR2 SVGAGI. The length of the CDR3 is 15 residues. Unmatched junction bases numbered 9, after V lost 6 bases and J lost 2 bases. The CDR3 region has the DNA TGTGCCAGCAGCCCACGGACAGGAGAAAACACTGAAGCTTTCTTT. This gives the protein CASSPRTGENTEAFF.

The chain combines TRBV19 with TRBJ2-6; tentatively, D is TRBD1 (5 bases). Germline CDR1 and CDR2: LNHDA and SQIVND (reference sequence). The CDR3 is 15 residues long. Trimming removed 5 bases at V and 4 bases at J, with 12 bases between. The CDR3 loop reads CASSPTGSGANVLTF. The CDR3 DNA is TGTGCCAGTAGTCCCACAGGATCCGGGGCCAACGTCCTGACTTTC.

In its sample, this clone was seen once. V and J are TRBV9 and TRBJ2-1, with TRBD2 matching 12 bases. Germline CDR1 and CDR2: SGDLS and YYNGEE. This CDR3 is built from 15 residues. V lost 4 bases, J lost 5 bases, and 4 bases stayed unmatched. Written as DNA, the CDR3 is TGTGCCAGCAGCCCGAGACTAGCGGGAGACAATGAGCAGTTCTTC. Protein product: CASSPRLAGDNEQFF.

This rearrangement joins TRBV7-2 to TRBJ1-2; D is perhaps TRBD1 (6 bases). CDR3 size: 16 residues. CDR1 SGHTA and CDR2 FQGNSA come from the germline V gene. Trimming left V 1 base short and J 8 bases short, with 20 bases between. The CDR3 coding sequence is TGTGCCAGCAGCTTAGGACCGTCGAACAGGGCTGGCGGCTACACCTTC. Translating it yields CASSLGPSNRAGGYTF.

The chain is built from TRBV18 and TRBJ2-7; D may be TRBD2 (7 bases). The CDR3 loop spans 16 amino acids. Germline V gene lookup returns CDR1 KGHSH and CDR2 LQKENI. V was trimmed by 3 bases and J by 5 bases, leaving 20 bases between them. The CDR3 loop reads CASSPGGRGAHHEQYF. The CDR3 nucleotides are TGTGCCAGCTCACCGGGAGGACGGGGGGCGCACCACGAGCAGTACTTC. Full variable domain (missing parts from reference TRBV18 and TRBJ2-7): NAGVMQNPRHLVRRRGQEARLRCSPMKGHSHVYWYRQLPEEGLKFMVYLQKENIIDESGMPKERFSAEFPKEGPSILRIQQVVRGDSAAYFCASSPGGRGAHHEQYFGPGTRLTVT.

This chain's CDR3 is CASSLERHRAKNIQYF. The CDR3 DNA is TGTGCCAGCAGCTTAGAGCGCCACAGGGCCAAAAACATTCAGTACTTC. The genes are TRBV13 and TRBJ2-4; D is possibly TRBD1 (5 bases). The germline gives CDR1 PRHDT, CDR2 FYEKMQ (reference sequence). Trimming removed 1 base at V and 1 base at J, with 11 bases between. The CDR3 contains 16 residues.

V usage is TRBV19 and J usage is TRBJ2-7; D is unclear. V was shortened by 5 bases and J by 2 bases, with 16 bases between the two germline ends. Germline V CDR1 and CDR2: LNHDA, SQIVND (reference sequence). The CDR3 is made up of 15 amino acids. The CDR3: CASSSLFGLPYEQYF. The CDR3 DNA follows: TGTGCCAGTAGTTCCTTATTCGGGCTTCCCTACGAGCAGTACTTC.

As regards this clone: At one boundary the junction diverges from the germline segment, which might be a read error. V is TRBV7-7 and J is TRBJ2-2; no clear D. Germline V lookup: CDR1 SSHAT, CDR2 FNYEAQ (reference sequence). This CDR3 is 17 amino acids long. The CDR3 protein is CASSLQAVRSYTGELFF. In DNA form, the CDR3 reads TGTGCTAGCAGCTTGCAGGCCGTCAGGTCTTACACCGGGGAGCTGTTTTTT.

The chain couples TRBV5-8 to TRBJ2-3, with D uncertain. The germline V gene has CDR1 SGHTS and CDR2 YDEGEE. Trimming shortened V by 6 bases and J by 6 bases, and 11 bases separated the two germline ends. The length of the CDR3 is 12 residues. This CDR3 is CASNTLQDTQYF. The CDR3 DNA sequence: TGTGCCAGCAACACACTGCAGGATACGCAGTATTTT.